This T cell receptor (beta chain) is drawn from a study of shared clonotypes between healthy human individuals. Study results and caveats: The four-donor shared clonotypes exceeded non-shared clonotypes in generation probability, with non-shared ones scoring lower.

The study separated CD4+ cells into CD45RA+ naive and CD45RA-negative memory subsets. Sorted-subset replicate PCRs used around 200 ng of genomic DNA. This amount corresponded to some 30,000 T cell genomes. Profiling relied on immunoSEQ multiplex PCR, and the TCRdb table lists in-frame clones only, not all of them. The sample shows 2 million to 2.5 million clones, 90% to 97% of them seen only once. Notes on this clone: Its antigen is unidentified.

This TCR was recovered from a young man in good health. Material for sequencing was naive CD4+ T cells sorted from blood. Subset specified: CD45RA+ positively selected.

The CDR3 sequence is CASSETGPDNEQFF. The CDR3 DNA is TGTGCCAGCAGTGAAACAGGGCCGGACAATGAGCAGTTCTTC. J is TRBJ2-1 and V is TRBV25-1; tentative D call: TRBD1 (6 bases). The CDR3 totals 14 residues. V lost 2 bases to trimming and J lost 5 bases, with 10 bases between them. Germline CDR1 MGHDK, CDR2 SYGVNS.